The 31 T cell receptor beta chains in this list originate from one sample, sequenced in a study of T cells expressing NK-cell markers. No DNA is given; TCRdb re-called the 5' RACE reads and lists each CDR3 protein once. Recorded here are about 260,000 distinct CDR3 sequences; the top ten clones represent roughly 0.4%. Sequences were obtained from blood T cells: a sorted CD56 or NKG2C T cell subset, CD4+ or CD8+ T cells, or bulk PBMC T cells (not recorded which). These receptors were collected from a man younger than 30 in good health.

This chain links TRBV29-1 with TRBJ1-5; the D call from TCRdb, TRBD1, cannot be confirmed without DNA. Germline V gene sequence: CDR1 SQVTM, CDR2 ANQGSEA. The CDR3 runs 14 residues. This CDR3 is CSVGDRGGNQPQHF. The variable domain in full, completed from reference TRBV29-1 and TRBJ1-5, reads SAVISQKPSRDICQRGTSLTIQCQVDSQVTMMFWYRQQPGQSLTLIATANQGSEATYESGFVIDKFPISRPNLTFSTLTVSNMSPEDSSIYLCSVGDRGGNQPQHFGDGTRLSIL.

The gene calls are TRBV29-1 and TRBJ1-1; the TCRdb call, TRBD1, lacks DNA for checking. The CDR3 consists of 13 residues. In germline, CDR1 is SQVTM, CDR2 ANQGSEA. The CDR3 loop reads CSVGPGLGTEAFF.

The chain has TRBV6-2 or TRBV6-3 and TRBJ2-1; the D gene TCRdb calls, TRBD2, cannot be checked with no DNA. The CDR3 contains 21 residues. Germline V CDR1 and CDR2: MNHEY, SVGEGT. The CDR3 protein is CASSPQGRGLAGVLAYNEQFF.

The chain combines TRBV5-1 with TRBJ2-1; TCRdb designates TRBD2, a call that cannot be tested without DNA. Germline V lookup: CDR1 SGHRS, CDR2 YFSETQ. This CDR3 spans 14 amino acids. The CDR3 here is CASSLRTRGNEQFF.

The rearrangement uses TRBV30 and TRBJ2-7; TCRdb names TRBD1, which stays unverified in the absence of DNA. The germline CDR1 and CDR2 sequences are GTSNPN and SVGIG (reference sequence). The CDR3 has 13 residues. CDR3 sequence reads: CAWSRGRAYEQYF.

V and J are TRBV6-5 and TRBJ1-6. The CDR3 is 15 residues long. Germline loops: CDR1 MNHEY, CDR2 SVGAGI. The CDR3 spells CASRTIQGLNSPLHF.

The rearrangement uses TRBV7-9 and TRBJ2-1; TCRdb calls TRBD2, which cannot be checked without DNA. The CDR3 is made up of 17 amino acids. Germline CDR1 and CDR2: SEHNR and FQNEAQ (reference sequence). CDR3 region: CASSLAEAGVIYNEQFF.

V usage is TRBV6-6 and J usage is TRBJ2-3; TCRdb calls TRBD1, which cannot be checked without DNA. From germline, CDR1 is MNHNY and CDR2 SVGAGI (reference sequence). The CDR3 loop spans 15 amino acids. Here the CDR3 reads CASSHGQAGTDTQYF.

The V and J genes are TRBV12-3 or TRBV12-4 and TRBJ2-7. The CDR3 length is 15 residues. The CDR3 spells CASSLDSRGSYEQYF.

The rearrangement uses TRBV3-1 and TRBJ1-1. Per germline, CDR1 LGHDT and CDR2 YNNKEL (reference sequence). This CDR3 has 12 residues. CDR3 region: CASSRVNTEAFF.

The V gene is TRBV29-1, the J gene TRBJ1-1; TCRdb gives TRBD1 as the D gene, but with no DNA this cannot be confirmed. The germline V gene encodes CDR1 SQVTM and CDR2 ANQGSEA. CDR3 length: 13 amino acids. The chain's CDR3 is CSVHPLGGGEAFF.

This rearrangement joins TRBV10-3 to TRBJ2-1; checking the TCRdb D call of TRBD2 is not possible without DNA. The CDR3 covers 15 residues. Looked up from germline, CDR1 is ENHRY and CDR2 is SYGVKD. The CDR3 region is CAISESTARYNEQFF.

The CDR3 loop is CASSLQKFSYEQYF. The gene calls are TRBV6-5 and TRBJ2-7. Per the germline V gene, CDR1 is MNHEY and CDR2 is SVGAGI. The CDR3 is 14 residues long.

The rearrangement uses TRBV12-3 or TRBV12-4 and TRBJ2-5; as DNA is missing, the TRBD2 call by TCRdb cannot be tested. CDR3 length equals 18 residues. The CDR3: CASSFRRGTRSKVETQYF.

The rearrangement links TRBV20-1 to TRBJ2-7. This CDR3 is built from 13 residues. Germline CDR1 and CDR2: DFQATT and SNEGSKA (reference sequence). CDR3 in amino acids: CSARKAGTYEQYF.

V and J are TRBV18 and TRBJ2-4; TCRdb names TRBD2, which stays unverified in the absence of DNA. CDR1 is KGHSH, CDR2 LQKENI, per germline. The CDR3 is 16 amino acids. The CDR3 is CASSLGSAGSKNIQYF.

The chain has TRBV29-1 and TRBJ1-1; TCRdb selects TRBD1, and the lack of DNA leaves this call unchecked. The CDR3 is made up of 15 amino acids. Germline CDR1 SQVTM, CDR2 ANQGSEA. The CDR3 sequence is CSVPRPATDNTEAFF.

V and J are TRBV11-2 and TRBJ2-1; lacking DNA, the TRBD1 call made by TCRdb goes unchecked. The CDR3 totals 11 residues. From germline, CDR1 is SGHAT and CDR2 FQNNGV. The CDR3 sequence is CASSWGGGQFF.

The chain combines TRBV29-1 with TRBJ2-5. Germline values: CDR1 SQVTM, CDR2 ANQGSEA. This CDR3 has 13 residues. CDR3 residues: CSVLEWRQETQYF.

CDR3 region: CARTGSTYEQYF. The chain is built from TRBV10-3 and TRBJ2-7; there is no DNA to check the TCRdb D call of TRBD1. Germline CDR1 reads ENHRY; CDR2 reads SYGVKD. This CDR3 has 12 residues.

The rearrangement links TRBV12-3 or TRBV12-4 to TRBJ1-4; TCRdb outputs TRBD1, but without DNA this stays unchecked. The CDR3 spans 14 residues. CDR3 protein: CASSKSGLREKLFF.

The J gene is TRBJ2-7, the V gene TRBV5-1; the TCRdb call, TRBD2, lacks DNA for checking. The CDR3 has 15 amino acids. Germline V gene lookup returns CDR1 SGHRS and CDR2 YFSETQ. The CDR3 loop is CASNPGTSAMDEQYF.

The chain links TRBV9 to TRBJ1-1; TCRdb calls TRBD1, which cannot be checked without DNA. The CDR3 runs to 15 residues. The germline CDR1 and CDR2 sequences are SGDLS and YYNGEE. The chain's CDR3 is CASSVVIGADTEAFF.

This chain joins TRBV24-1 and TRBJ2-3; there is no DNA to check the TCRdb D call of TRBD2. The CDR3 is 16 amino acids. CDR1 KGHDR and CDR2 SFDVKD come from the germline V gene. The CDR3 protein is CATSDIEAGGVDTQYF.

The rearrangement uses TRBV5-1 and TRBJ2-3; there is no DNA to check the TCRdb D call of TRBD2. The germline gives CDR1 SGHRS, CDR2 YFSETQ. The CDR3 has 17 amino acids. CDR3 in amino acids: CASSLEPSGRGADTQYF.

This rearrangement joins TRBV6-5 to TRBJ2-1; TCRdb's D call of TRBD2 is untestable without DNA. Per germline, CDR1 MNHEY and CDR2 SVGAGI. CDR3 size: 15 residues. The CDR3 reads CASSSPAGLGNEQFF.

This chain links TRBV30 with TRBJ2-3; as DNA is missing, the TRBD2 call by TCRdb cannot be tested. The germline gives CDR1 GTSNPN, CDR2 SVGIG (reference sequence). The CDR3 contains 16 residues. The CDR3 region is CAWKGGLAGGPNTQYF.

The chain employs TRBV29-1 and TRBJ2-7; TCRdb's D call, TRBD1, is unchecked because there is no DNA. Germline CDR1 is SQVTM and CDR2 is ANQGSEA. This CDR3 has 12 residues. CDR3 sequence reads: CSVSTGMYEQYF.

The gene calls are TRBV9 and TRBJ2-1. This CDR3 comprises 12 residues. CDR1 and CDR2 from the germline V gene are SGDLS and YYNGEE. The CDR3 protein is CASSADVGEQFF.

The chain carries TRBV12-3 or TRBV12-4 and TRBJ2-1; without DNA, the TCRdb call of TRBD2 cannot be checked. This CDR3 is built from 15 residues. The chain's CDR3 is CASSLGGLGTSEQFF.

This chain connects TRBV18 to TRBJ2-1; TCRdb's D call, TRBD2, is unchecked because there is no DNA. The CDR3 has 16 amino acids. Germline V gene sequence: CDR1 KGHSH, CDR2 LQKENI. The CDR3 sequence: CASSPRSSGSGNEQFF.